This T cell receptor beta chain stems from a study of neurological immune-mediated disorders (dated by TCRdb to the late 2010s). About the study as a whole: Using UMI-based sequencing, the study compared peripheral blood TCR-beta repertoires from patients with HTLV-I-associated myelopathy (HAM/TSP), patients with multiple sclerosis, and healthy controls. The 90 to 120 TCR-beta libraries covered PBMC samples along with longitudinal samples, technical triplicates, and paired sorted CD4+ and CD8+ T-cell subsets. The cohort was made up of approximately 65 subjects, consisting of about 14 HAM/TSP patients, about 34 multiple sclerosis patients and about 20 healthy controls. What the research found in general, with its limitations: Expanded clones from different subjects shared no identical CDR3 amino acid sequences, which suggests that TCR-beta repertoires were private in all groups. The highest TCR clonal expansion was observed in HAM/TSP patients, whereas the lowest was observed in MS patients, even when compared with healthy controls.

Of note for this clonotype: Its recognized antigen is unknown. The input lacks base qualities; no much larger clone sits a single base away.

For CDR1 and CDR2, the germline V gene (reference sequence) lists DFQATT and SNEGSKA. Clipping removes 6 bases from V and 3 bases from J, with 7 as the unmatched junction base count. From its cysteine to its phenylalanine, the CDR3 spans 13 amino acids. Only CDR3 DNA remains: 39 bases, in frame from the first base. cDNA was synthesized by template-switch 5'RACE using a primer carrying a 10-nucleotide random unique molecular identifier by which each TCR transcript was tagged. Every sequencing run yielded over 160 million TCR-beta sequences covering 15-18 subjects. Total RNA was extracted with the RNeasy kit. Using the KAPA Real-time Library Amplification kit, TCR-beta VDJ regions were amplified with primers for the TCR constant region and the 5'RACE anchor. A first PCR added sample indexes and Illumina adaptors, after which a second PCR increased the library yield. After purification with Ampure beads, the TCR product of roughly 650 bp was size-selected on a 2% E-gel SizeSelection system. Library quality was checked on a Bioanalyzer, concentration was measured with Qubit, and libraries were quantified with the Kapa Library Quantification kit before pooling. Libraries were sequenced paired-end 2 x 150 bp on an Illumina HiSeq 2500. To increase sequence diversity, 25-30% phiX was spiked into each library pool. For the original study's pipeline: The quality-filtered reads were processed with the UMI-based MiGEC pipeline, whose error correction step removed more than 80% of the raw TCR sequences. VDJ genes were aligned to IMGT germline references, and each clonotype was defined by a unique CDR3 amino acid sequence together with V-J genes. Clonal expansion, Shannon diversity, and CDR3 relatedness (CalcPairwiseDistances, ClusterSamples) were evaluated with VDJtools, and phylogenetic trees were built with CLCbio workbench. Expanded clones were defined as having at least 8 unique UMIs, based on coefficient-of-variation modelling across technical triplicates. TCRdb cleaned the public reads at Q25 with fastp, built clones with MiXCR and kept in-frame beta chains. Under each unique CDR3 protein, matching rows form one entry showing the most common genes and DNA. The V and J calls, along with clone size, are taken from TCRdb and not from the paper's own processing. The sample profile shows about 9,200 distinct CDR3 sequences; around 21% of them were found once. Together, the top ten hold approximately 50% of the sample.

Sorted-subset TCR libraries were prepared from approximately 1 million sorted CD4+ or CD8+ T cells. Peripheral blood was subjected to Ficoll-Hypaque density gradient centrifugation to isolate PBMCs, which were then cryopreserved in liquid nitrogen. Paired sorted CD4+ and CD8+ subsets came from healthy controls, HAM/TSP patients and MS patients. This receptor was identified in a woman in her sixties with HTLV-1-associated myelopathy (HAM/TSP). Here the chain combines TRBV20-1 and TRBJ2-7; TRBD2 matches 8 bases in the middle. The sample taken for sequencing was CD8+ T cells from blood. The nucleotide sequence reads as follows: TGCAGTGCCGGGGGGGCGGCGGGCTACGAGCAGTACTTC. Translated, this is CSAGGAAGYEQYF.